These 15 T cell receptor beta chains were all obtained from the same sample, sequenced in a study of T cell responses to AZD1222 COVID-19 vaccine. Some clones are missing from TCRdb's copy, which holds only in-frame ones; the method was immunoSEQ multiplex PCR. The sample lists 66,000 or so clones; 70% to 80% were seen once. Material: peripheral blood, obtained on day 0 of MenACWY control vaccination. The receptors here all came from an adult in good health.

The V gene is TRBV28, the J gene TRBJ1-2; possible D gene TRBD1, 5 bases. The CDR3 has 13 residues. The V end was cut by 6 bases, the J end by 8 bases, with 16 bases between. Germline CDR1 and CDR2: MDHEN and SYDVKM. The CDR3 sequence is CASRVGRERGYTF. DNA of the CDR3: TGTGCCAGCAGGGTGGGCAGGGAAAGAGGCTACACCTTC.

This sequence joins TRBV18 and TRBJ2-1, with 8 bases that match TRBD1. Germline assignment: CDR1 KGHSH and CDR2 LQKENI. This CDR3 region has 15 residues. Trimming took 4 bases from V and 5 from J; bases not matched to a gene: 7. As DNA, the CDR3 is TGTGCCAGCTCACAGCGACAGGGGTTACACAATGAGCAGTTCTTC. It yields the protein CASSQRQGLHNEQFF.

The CDR3 protein is CASSERENTEAFF. The CDR3 region has the DNA TGTGCCAGCAGTGAAAGGGAGAACACTGAAGCTTTCTTT. The chain has TRBV6-1 and TRBJ1-1, with no clear D. From germline, CDR1 is MNHNS and CDR2 SASEGT. The CDR3 runs 13 residues. V gave up 2 bases and J gave up 1 base, with 5 bases separating them.

This clone was counted only a few times. This rearrangement joins TRBV29-1 to TRBJ2-1, with TRBD1 matching 11 bases. The V segment lost 6 bases and the J segment 9 bases; nucleotides outside the gene matches: 13. There are 15 residues in the CDR3. The germline V gene has CDR1 SQVTM and CDR2 ANQGSEA. The chain's CDR3 is CSVLGQGGSVREQFF. CDR3 nucleotide sequence: TGCAGCGTGTTGGGACAGGGGGGGTCGGTCCGTGAGCAGTTCTTC.

The rearrangement links TRBV3-1 (or the pseudogene TRBV3-2) to TRBJ2-1; D gene unclear. V was pared by 1 base and J by 6 bases, with 7 bases between. The CDR3 spans 13 residues. Germline lookup yields CDR1 LGHDT and CDR2 YNNKEL (reference sequence). For the CDR3, the DNA is TGTGCCAGCAGCCAAGGCACCGTCAATGAGCAGTTCTTC. It translates to CASSQGTVNEQFF.

The DNA for the CDR3 is TGTGCCAGCAGCTCCAAACAGGACTATCTCAGGGGAGGCTACACCTTC. This translates into CASSSKQDYLRGGYTF. The chain recombines TRBV5-4 with TRBJ1-2; TRBD1 is a possible D gene (6 bases). V was cut by 3 bases and J by 8 bases, with 23 bases left in between. The CDR3 totals 16 residues. CDR1 and CDR2 (germline): SGHNT, YYREEE (reference sequence).

The J gene is TRBJ2-7, the V gene TRBV18; TRBD1 aligns across 8 bases. This CDR3 contains 14 residues. V was clipped by 5 bases and J by 7 bases; unmatched bases: 10. The germline CDR1 and CDR2 sequences are KGHSH and LQKENI. The CDR3 is CASSESTGAREQYF. CDR3 bases: TGTGCCAGCTCAGAATCGACAGGGGCCCGGGAGCAGTACTTC.

The chain couples TRBV15 to TRBJ1-4; no clear D gene. There are 15 residues in the CDR3. Germline CDR1 and CDR2: LNHNV and YYDKDF (reference sequence). V was cut by 5 bases and J by 0 bases, with 10 bases left in between. CDR3 coding DNA: TGTGCCACCAGCGGGAAGAGCCCAACTAATGAAAAACTGTTTTTT. It translates to CATSGKSPTNEKLFF.

The V and J genes are TRBV6-1 and TRBJ1-6; 9 nucleotides match TRBD1. Germline lookup yields CDR1 MNHNS and CDR2 SASEGT. CDR3 length equals 16 residues. Trimming at V came to 1 base and at J to 3 bases, leaving 1 base not matched to a gene. CDR3 nucleotides: TGTGCCAGCAGTGAAGAGGGACAGGGCTATAATTCACCCCTCCACTTT. This gives the protein CASSEEGQGYNSPLHF.

The genes are TRBV3-1 (or the pseudogene TRBV3-2) and TRBJ2-3; perhaps TRBD2 as D (5 bases). V lost 1 base and J 0 bases, leaving 8 bases between the germline ends. The CDR3 contains 15 residues. Germline V gives CDR1 LGHDT, CDR2 YNNKEL (reference sequence). The CDR3 loop is CASSQGGLSTDTQYF. The CDR3 nucleotides read TGTGCCAGCAGCCAAGGCGGGCTTAGCACAGATACGCAGTATTTT.

The gene calls are TRBV30 and TRBJ1-2; TRBD1 agrees at 12 bases. Germline CDR1 and CDR2: GTSNPN and SVGIG (reference sequence). This CDR3 region has 15 residues. V lost 4 bases, J lost 5 bases, and 8 bases stayed unmatched. The DNA of the CDR3 is TGTGCCTGGAATCGGGACAGGGGGCAGTATTATGGCTACACCTTC. Translating it yields CAWNRDRGQYYGYTF.

In its sample, this clone was seen a few times. The V and J genes are TRBV28 and TRBJ1-2; D is possibly TRBD1 (6 bases). CDR1 is MDHEN and CDR2 is SYDVKM in the germline V gene. The V gene lost 6 bases and the J gene lost 5 bases, with 7 bases spanning the gap. This CDR3 has 11 residues. CDR3 amino acids: CASSTGYGYTF. CDR3 coding DNA: TGTGCCAGCAGCACAGGGTATGGCTACACCTTC.

The V call is TRBV24-1, the J call TRBJ2-5; a possible D gene is TRBD2 (5 bases). Per germline, CDR1 KGHDR and CDR2 SFDVKD. The CDR3 extends over 13 amino acids. V shed 1 base and J shed 5 bases, with 7 bases lying between them. CDR3 nucleotides: TGTGCCACCAGTGATTTTAGGAGGGAGACCCAGTACTTC. Protein product: CATSDFRRETQYF.

The genes are TRBV7-9 and TRBJ1-1; TRBD1 is a possible D gene (5 bases). V lost 4 bases and J lost 3, with 15 bases in between. This CDR3 is 15 amino acids long. Germline CDR1 and CDR2: SEHNR and FQNEAQ (reference sequence). CDR3 DNA sequence: TGTGCCAGCAGCTCGACCACCCTAGGGGACACTGAAGCTTTCTTT. Its translation: CASSSTTLGDTEAFF. The whole variable domain, filled in from reference TRBV7-9 and TRBJ1-1, reads DTGVSQNPRHKITKRGQNVTFRCDPISEHNRLYWYRQTLGQGPEFLTYFQNEAQLEKSRLLSDRFSAERPKGSFSTLEIQRTEQGDSAMYLCASSSTTLGDTEAFFGQGTRLTVV.

This rearrangement joins TRBV2 to TRBJ1-3; D gene unclear. The germline gives CDR1 SNHLY, CDR2 FYNNEI. With 8 bases removed from V and 0 bases from J, the gap between germline ends came to 5 bases. The length of the CDR3 is 12 residues. The CDR3 DNA reads TGTGCCAGCGGGGTCTCTGGAAACACCATATATTTT. This translates into CASGVSGNTIYF.